The 9 T cell receptor beta chains reported below all come from one sample, sequenced in a study of blood T cell repertoires in COVID-19. Profiled with immunoSEQ multiplex PCR; TCRdb holds only in-frame clones, not every one. The sample carries under 25,000 clones, 89% recorded once. Sequencing was performed on peripheral blood. The source of these receptors is a woman between 65 and 79 years old with active COVID-19.

V is TRBV18 and J is TRBJ2-2, with 10 positions matching TRBD2. CDR3 size: 17 residues. V lost 1 base to trimming and J lost 4 bases; unmatched junction nucleotides: 6. Per germline, CDR1 KGHSH and CDR2 LQKENI. CDR3 sequence: CASSPLAGGPITGELFF. The CDR3 DNA reads TGTGCCAGCTCACCACTAGCGGGGGGCCCTATCACCGGGGAGCTGTTTTTT.

This clone was detected only once. The gene calls are TRBV4-3 and TRBJ2-3; D is perhaps TRBD2 (6 bases). Germline V gene lookup returns CDR1 LGHNA and CDR2 YSLEER. The V gene lost 0 bases and the J gene lost 2 bases, with 12 bases spanning the gap. The CDR3 totals 16 residues. CDR3 amino acids: CASSQEVGGITDTQYF. CDR3 in DNA: TGCGCCAGCAGCCAAGAAGTGGGGGGAATCACAGATACGCAGTATTTT.

This clone was recorded a few times. This chain links TRBV19 with TRBJ1-6; 8 nucleotides line up with TRBD1. The CDR3 length is 15 residues. CDR1 LNHDA and CDR2 SQIVND come from the germline V gene (reference sequence). With V trimmed by 6 bases and J by 9 bases, 10 bases remained unmatched. DNA for the CDR3: TGTGCCAGTAGCGTTCAGGGGGCGGTAGGTTCACCCCTCCACTTT. Translating it yields CASSVQGAVGSPLHF.

The V gene is TRBV28, the J gene TRBJ1-4; 8 bases map to TRBD1. The CDR3 has 15 amino acids. From germline, CDR1 is MDHEN and CDR2 SYDVKM. The V gene end was trimmed by 5 bases and the J gene end by 6 bases; junction bases not matched to a gene: 8. CDR3 in DNA: TGTGCCAGCAGTCCACCAGGGGGCCGTTATGAAAAACTGTTTTTT. Amino acids: CASSPPGGRYEKLFF. Using reference TRBV28 and TRBJ1-4 for the parts outside the CDR3, the full variable domain is DVKVTQSSRYLVKRTGEKVFLECVQDMDHENMFWYRQDPGLGLRLIYFSYDVKMKEKGDIPEGYSVSREKKERFSLILESASTNQTSMYLCASSPPGGRYEKLFFGSGTQLSVL.

The chain recombines TRBV28 with TRBJ2-3; D is possibly TRBD2 (5 bases). The V gene's germline CDR1 is MDHEN and CDR2 SYDVKM. V lost 4 bases and J lost 2, with 10 bases in between. The CDR3 runs to 14 residues. The CDR3 DNA sequence: TGTGCCAGCAGTTCACGGGGAATCACAGATACGCAGTATTTT. Residues: CASSSRGITDTQYF.

The rearrangement joins TRBV5-1 to TRBJ1-6; no firm D call. The V and J ends lost 0 bases and 0 bases respectively, with 7 bases between them. The germline gives CDR1 SGHRS, CDR2 YFSETQ. The CDR3 runs 16 residues. The CDR3 reads CASSLDGSSYNSPLHF. CDR3 bases: TGCGCCAGCAGCTTGGACGGGAGCTCCTATAATTCACCCCTCCACTTT. The full variable domain, rest sourced from reference TRBV5-1 and TRBJ1-6, is KAGVTQTPRYLIKTRGQQVTLSCSPISGHRSVSWYQQTPGQGLQFLFEYFSETQRNKGNFPGRFSGRQFSNSRSEMNVSTLELGDSALYLCASSLDGSSYNSPLHFGNGTRLTVT.

V gene TRBV5-8 combines with J gene TRBJ1-2; the match to TRBD1 covers 8 bases. V was clipped by 3 bases and J by 4 bases; unmatched bases: 2. Germline V lookup: CDR1 SGHTS, CDR2 YDEGEE. This CDR3 comprises 13 residues. This CDR3 reads CASSWGQAYGYTF. In DNA form, the CDR3 reads TGTGCCAGCAGCTGGGGACAGGCCTATGGCTACACCTTC.

The chain recombines TRBV28 with TRBJ2-2; 9 bases fit TRBD1. The V segment lost 5 bases and the J segment 4 bases; nucleotides outside the gene matches: 5. The CDR3 is 15 residues long. Germline V gives CDR1 MDHEN, CDR2 SYDVKM. The CDR3 DNA reads as TGTGCCAGCAGTCTCAACAGGGGGCGCACCGGGGAGCTGTTTTTT. It translates to CASSLNRGRTGELFF.

The chain is built from TRBV12-3 or TRBV12-4 and TRBJ1-2; D gene uncertain. The CDR3 has 12 residues. V dropped 1 base and J dropped 7 bases, with 7 bases sitting between them. The CDR3 DNA follows: TGTGCCAGCAGTTTAGGCGAGGGTGGCTACACCTTC. It yields the protein CASSLGEGGYTF.